This T cell receptor beta chain was identified during a study of shared clonotypes between healthy human individuals. Germline values: CDR1 MNHEY, CDR2 SMNVEV (reference sequence). V lost 0 bases to trimming and J lost 2 bases, with 13 bases between them. This CDR3 comprises 16 residues. The test was conducted at deep level. Repertoires were generated with immunoSEQ multiplex PCR, while TCRdb's copy carries only in-frame clones and drops some. Among some 2.1 million clones listed, 85% to 95% were seen once. This clonotype was sampled from a young man in good health. V and J are TRBV27 and TRBJ1-1, with D possibly being TRBD1 (6 bases). Material: naive CD4+ T cells sorted from blood. Subset specified: CD45RA+ positively selected. CDR3 amino acids: CASSLSPGHINTEAFF. The CDR3 bases are TGTGCCAGCAGTTTATCTCCGGGACACATAAACACTGAAGCTTTCTTT.